The T cell receptor (beta chain) under discussion was sequenced for a study of CD8+CD57+ T cells in acquired aplastic anemia. Study at large: The study obtained an average of around 3.4 ug of DNA from sorted CD4+ and CD8+ cells.

This clonotype was counted at least ten times. Its antigen is as yet unknown. CDR1 LNHDA and CDR2 SQIVND come from the germline V gene (reference sequence). V lost 3 bases and J 7 bases, leaving 13 bases between the germline ends. The CDR3 totals 13 residues. TCR beta VDJ combinations and CDR3 sequences were profiled from genomic DNA. TCRdb recomputed calls from the reads with MiXCR, one row per CDR3 protein. The table has about 160,000 distinct CDR3 sequences, 35% to 55% seen once. Regarding the study as a whole: Sharing between patients and controls was observed for around 30 CD8+ CDR3 sequences.

This TCR was recovered from a human donor in good health. This sequence joins TRBV19 and TRBJ2-7, with a tentative D call TRBD1 (5 bases). What was sequenced was sorted CD4+, CD8+, or CD8+CD57+ T cells (not recorded which) from PBMCs. The CDR3 is CASSIGQSREQYF. The CDR3 DNA sequence: TGTGCCAGTAGTATTGGACAATCGAGAGAGCAGTACTTC.